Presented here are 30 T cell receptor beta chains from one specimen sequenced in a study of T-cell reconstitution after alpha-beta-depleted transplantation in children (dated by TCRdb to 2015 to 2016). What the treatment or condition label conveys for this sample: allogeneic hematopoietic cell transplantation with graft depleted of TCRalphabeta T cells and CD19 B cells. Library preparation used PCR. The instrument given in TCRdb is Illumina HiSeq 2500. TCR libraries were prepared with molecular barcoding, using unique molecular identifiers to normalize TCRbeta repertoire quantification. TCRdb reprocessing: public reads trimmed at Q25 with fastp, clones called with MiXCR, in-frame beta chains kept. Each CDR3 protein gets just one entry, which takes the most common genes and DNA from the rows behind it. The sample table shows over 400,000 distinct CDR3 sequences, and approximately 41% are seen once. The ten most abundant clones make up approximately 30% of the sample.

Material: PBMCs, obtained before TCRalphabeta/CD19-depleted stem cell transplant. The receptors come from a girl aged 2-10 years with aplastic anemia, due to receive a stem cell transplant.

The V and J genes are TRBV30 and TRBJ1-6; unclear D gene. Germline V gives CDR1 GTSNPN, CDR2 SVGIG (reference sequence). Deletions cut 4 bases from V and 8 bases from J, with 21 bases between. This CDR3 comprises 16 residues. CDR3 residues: CAWMAWSTGLDSPLHF. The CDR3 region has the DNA TGTGCCTGGATGGCTTGGAGTACGGGTCTGGATTCACCCCTCCACTTT.

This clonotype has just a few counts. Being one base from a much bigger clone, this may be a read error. CDR3 sequence (DNA): TGCGCCATCAGCTTGAGCGGAGAGACCCAGTACTTC. It is translated as CAISLSGETQYF. V usage is TRBV5-1 and J usage is TRBJ2-5; a possible D gene is TRBD2 (5 bases). Per the germline V gene, CDR1 is SGHRS and CDR2 is YFSETQ. The CDR3 covers 12 residues.

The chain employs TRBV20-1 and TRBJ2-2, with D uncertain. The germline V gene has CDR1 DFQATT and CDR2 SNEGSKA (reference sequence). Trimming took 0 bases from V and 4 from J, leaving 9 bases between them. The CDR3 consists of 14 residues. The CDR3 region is CSARDKGSTGELFF. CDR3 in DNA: TGCAGTGCTAGAGATAAGGGATCCACCGGGGAGCTGTTTTTT.

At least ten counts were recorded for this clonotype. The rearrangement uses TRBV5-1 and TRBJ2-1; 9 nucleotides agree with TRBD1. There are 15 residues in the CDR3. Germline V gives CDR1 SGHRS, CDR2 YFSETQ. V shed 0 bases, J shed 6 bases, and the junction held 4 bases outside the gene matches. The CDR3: CASSLVVGQGNEQFF. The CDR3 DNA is TGCGCCAGCAGCTTGGTGGTGGGACAGGGCAATGAGCAGTTCTTC. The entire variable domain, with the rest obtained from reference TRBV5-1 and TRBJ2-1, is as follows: KAGVTQTPRYLIKTRGQQVTLSCSPISGHRSVSWYQQTPGQGLQFLFEYFSETQRNKGNFPGRFSGRQFSNSRSEMNVSTLELGDSALYLCASSLVVGQGNEQFFGPGTRLTVL.

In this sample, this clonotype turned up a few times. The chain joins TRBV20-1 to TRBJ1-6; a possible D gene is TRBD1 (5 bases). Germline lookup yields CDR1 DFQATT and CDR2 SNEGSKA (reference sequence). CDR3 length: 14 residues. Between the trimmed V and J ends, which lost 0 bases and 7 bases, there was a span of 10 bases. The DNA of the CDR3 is TGCAGTGCTAGAGATTCAGGGCGGAATTCACCCCTCCACTTT. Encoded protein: CSARDSGRNSPLHF.

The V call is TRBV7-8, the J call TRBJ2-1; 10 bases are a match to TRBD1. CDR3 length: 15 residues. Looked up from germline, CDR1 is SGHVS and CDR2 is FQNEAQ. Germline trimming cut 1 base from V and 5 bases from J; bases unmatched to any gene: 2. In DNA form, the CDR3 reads TGTGCCAGCAGCTTAGTGGGGACAGGGGACAATGAGCAGTTCTTC. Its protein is CASSLVGTGDNEQFF.

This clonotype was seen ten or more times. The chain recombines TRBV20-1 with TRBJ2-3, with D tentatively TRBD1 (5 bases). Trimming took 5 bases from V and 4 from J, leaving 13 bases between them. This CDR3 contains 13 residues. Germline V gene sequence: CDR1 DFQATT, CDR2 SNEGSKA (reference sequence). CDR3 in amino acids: CSAAHEGADTQYF. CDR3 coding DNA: TGCAGTGCTGCCCACGAAGGGGCAGATACGCAGTATTTT.

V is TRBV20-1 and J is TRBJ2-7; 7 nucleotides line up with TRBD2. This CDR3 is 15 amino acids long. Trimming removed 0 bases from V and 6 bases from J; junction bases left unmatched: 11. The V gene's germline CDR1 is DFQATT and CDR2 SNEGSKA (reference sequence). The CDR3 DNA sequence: TGCAGTGCTAGAGAAGTGATCGGACTAGTCTCCGAGCAGTACTTC. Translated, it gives CSAREVIGLVSEQYF.

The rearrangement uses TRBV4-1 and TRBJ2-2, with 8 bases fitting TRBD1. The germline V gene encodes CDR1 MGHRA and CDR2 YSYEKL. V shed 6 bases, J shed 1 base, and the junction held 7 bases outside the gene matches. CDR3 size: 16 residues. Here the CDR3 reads CASRNLGQENTGELFF. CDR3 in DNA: TGCGCCAGCAGAAATCTGGGACAGGAGAACACCGGGGAGCTGTTTTTT.

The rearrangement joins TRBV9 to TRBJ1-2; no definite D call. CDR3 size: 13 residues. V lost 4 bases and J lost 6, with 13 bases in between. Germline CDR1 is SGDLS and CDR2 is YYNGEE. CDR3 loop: CASSFRTGNGYTF. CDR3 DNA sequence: TGTGCCAGCAGCTTCCGGACGGGGAATGGCTACACCTTC.

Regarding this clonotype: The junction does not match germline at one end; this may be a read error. The CDR3 nucleotides are TGCGCCAGCAGCTTGGAAGCGACTAGCGGGAGGTCACCTAGCTTC. It specifies CASSLEATSGRSPSF. The V call is TRBV5-1, the J call TRBJ2-7, with 13 positions matching TRBD2. The CDR3 runs to 15 residues. Germline CDR1 SGHRS, CDR2 YFSETQ.

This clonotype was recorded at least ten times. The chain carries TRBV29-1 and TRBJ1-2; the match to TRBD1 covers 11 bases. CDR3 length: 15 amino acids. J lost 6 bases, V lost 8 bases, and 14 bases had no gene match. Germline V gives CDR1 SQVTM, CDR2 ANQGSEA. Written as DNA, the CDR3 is TGCAGCATAAGCGCCCGAGGACAGGGGGCGAATGGCTACACCTTC. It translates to CSISARGQGANGYTF.

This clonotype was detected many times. The CDR3 DNA is TGTGCCAGCAGCTTAGATCTGGGTTGGGGTCTCACAGATACGCAGTATTTT. This codes for CASSLDLGWGLTDTQYF. This rearrangement joins TRBV11-2 to TRBJ2-3; no clear D. Germline V CDR1 and CDR2: SGHAT, FQNNGV. Trimming cost V 0 bases and J 2 bases, with 15 bases left between them. CDR3 length: 17 amino acids.

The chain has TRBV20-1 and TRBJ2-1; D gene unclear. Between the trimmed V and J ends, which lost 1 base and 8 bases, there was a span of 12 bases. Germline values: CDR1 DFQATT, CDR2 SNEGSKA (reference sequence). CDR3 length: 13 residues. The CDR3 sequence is CSARALRRDEQFF. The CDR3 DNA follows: TGCAGTGCTAGAGCCCTCCGTCGGGATGAGCAGTTCTTC.

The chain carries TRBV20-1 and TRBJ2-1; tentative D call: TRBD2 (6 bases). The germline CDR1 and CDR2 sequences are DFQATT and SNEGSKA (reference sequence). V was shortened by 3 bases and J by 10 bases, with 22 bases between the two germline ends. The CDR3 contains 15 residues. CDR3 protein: CSARGRGMAVREQFF. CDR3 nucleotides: TGCAGTGCTAGGGGGCGCGGGATGGCTGTTCGGGAGCAGTTCTTC.

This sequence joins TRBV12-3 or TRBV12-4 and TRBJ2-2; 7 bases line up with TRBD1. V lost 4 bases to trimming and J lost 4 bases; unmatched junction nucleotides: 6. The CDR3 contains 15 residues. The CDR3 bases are TGTGCCAGCAGTTCTCGGGGACAGCCCACCGGGGAGCTGTTTTTT. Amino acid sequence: CASSSRGQPTGELFF.

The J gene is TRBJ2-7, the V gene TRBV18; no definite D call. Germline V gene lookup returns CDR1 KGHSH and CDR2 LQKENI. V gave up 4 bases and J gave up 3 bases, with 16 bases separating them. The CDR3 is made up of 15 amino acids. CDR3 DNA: TGTGCCAGCTCACTTAAGTCCGGCGGTAACTACGAGCAGTACTTC. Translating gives CASSLKSGGNYEQYF.

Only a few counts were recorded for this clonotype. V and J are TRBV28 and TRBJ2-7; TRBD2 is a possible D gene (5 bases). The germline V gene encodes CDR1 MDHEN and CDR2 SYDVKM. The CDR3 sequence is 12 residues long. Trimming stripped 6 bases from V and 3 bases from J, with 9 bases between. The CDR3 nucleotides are TGTGCCAGCAGCCCCGGGATCTACGAGCAGTACTTC. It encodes CASSPGIYEQYF.

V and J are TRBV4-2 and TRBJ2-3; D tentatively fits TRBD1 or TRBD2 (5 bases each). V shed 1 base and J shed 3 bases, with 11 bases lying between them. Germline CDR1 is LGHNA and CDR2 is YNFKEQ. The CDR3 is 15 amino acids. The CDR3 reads CASSQAGRATDTQYF. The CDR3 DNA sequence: TGTGCCAGCAGCCAAGCGGGACGGGCGACAGATACGCAGTATTTT.

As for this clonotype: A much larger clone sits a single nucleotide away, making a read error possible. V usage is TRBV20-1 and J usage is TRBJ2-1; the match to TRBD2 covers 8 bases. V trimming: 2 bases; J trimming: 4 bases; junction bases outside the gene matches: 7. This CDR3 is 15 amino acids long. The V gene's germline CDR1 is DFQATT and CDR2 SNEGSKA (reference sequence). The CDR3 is CSARTGGPSYNEQFF. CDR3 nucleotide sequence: TGCAGTGCTAGAACGGGAGGGCCATCGTACAATGAGCAGTTCTTC.

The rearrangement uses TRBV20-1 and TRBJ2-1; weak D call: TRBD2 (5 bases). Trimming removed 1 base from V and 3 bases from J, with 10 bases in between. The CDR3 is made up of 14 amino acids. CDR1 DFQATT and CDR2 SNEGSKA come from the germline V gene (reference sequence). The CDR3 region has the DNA TGCAGTGCTAGAGGGTTCGGAGGCTACAATGAGCAGTTCTTC. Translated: CSARGFGGYNEQFF.

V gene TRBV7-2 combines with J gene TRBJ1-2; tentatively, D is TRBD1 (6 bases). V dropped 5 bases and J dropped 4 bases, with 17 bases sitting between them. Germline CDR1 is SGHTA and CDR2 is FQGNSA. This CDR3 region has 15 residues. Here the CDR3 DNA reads TGTGCCAGCAGCACAAGACAGGATCGTCGCTATGGCTACACCTTC. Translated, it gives CASSTRQDRRYGYTF.

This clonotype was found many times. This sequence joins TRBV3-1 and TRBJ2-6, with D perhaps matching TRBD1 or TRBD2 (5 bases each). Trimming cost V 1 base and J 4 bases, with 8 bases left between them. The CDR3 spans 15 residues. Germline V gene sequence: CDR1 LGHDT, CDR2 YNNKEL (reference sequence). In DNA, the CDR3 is TGTGCCAGCAGCCAAGCAGGGACGGGGGCCAACGTCCTGACTTTC. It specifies CASSQAGTGANVLTF.

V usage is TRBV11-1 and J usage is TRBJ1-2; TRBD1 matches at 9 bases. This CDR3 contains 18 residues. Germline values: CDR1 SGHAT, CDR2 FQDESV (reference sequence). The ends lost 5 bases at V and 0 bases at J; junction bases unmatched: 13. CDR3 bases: TGTGCCAGCAGCCCAATATTGGACAGGGGACAAGCTAACTATGGCTACACCTTC. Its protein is CASSPILDRGQANYGYTF.

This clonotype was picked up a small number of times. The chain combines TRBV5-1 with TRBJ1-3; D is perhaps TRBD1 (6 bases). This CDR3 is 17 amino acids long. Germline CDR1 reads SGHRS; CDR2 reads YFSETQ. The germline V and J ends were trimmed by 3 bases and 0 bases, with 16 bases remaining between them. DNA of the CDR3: TGCGCCAGCAGCTCCGGAGGGGGTGCTCTCTCTGGAAACACCATATATTTT. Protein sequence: CASSSGGGALSGNTIYF.

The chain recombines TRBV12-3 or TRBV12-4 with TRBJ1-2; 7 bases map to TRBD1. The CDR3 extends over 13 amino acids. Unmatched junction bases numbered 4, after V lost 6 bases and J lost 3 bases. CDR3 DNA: TGTGCCAGCAGGACAACAGGGGACTATGGCTACACCTTC. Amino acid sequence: CASRTTGDYGYTF.

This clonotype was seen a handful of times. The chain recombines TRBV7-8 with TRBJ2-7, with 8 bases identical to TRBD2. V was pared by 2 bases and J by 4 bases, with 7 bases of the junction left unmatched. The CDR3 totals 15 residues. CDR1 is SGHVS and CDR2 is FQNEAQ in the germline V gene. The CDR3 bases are TGTGCCAGCAGCTTACGGGGGGGACGTATTTACGAGCAGTACTTC. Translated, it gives CASSLRGGRIYEQYF.

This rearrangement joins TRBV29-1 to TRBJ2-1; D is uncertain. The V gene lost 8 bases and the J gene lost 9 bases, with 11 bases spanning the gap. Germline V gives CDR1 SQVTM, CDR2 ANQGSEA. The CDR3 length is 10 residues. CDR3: CSHPPGEQFF. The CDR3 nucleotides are TGCAGCCATCCGCCAGGTGAGCAGTTCTTC.

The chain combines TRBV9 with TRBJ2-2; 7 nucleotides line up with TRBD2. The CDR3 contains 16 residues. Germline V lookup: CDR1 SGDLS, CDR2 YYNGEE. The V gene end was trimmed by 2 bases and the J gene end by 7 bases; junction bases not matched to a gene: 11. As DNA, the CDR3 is TGTGCCAGCAGCGTCACCATCAGCGGGACTGGCGGGGAGCTGTTTTTT. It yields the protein CASSVTISGTGGELFF.

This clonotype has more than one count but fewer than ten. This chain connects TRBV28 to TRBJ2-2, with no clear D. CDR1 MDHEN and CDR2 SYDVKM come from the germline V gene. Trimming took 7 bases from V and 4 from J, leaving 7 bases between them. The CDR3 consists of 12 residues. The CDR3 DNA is TGTGCCAGCACCCTTTTCACCGGGGAGCTGTTTTTT. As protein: CASTLFTGELFF.